A selection of T cell receptor beta chains follows, all from one sample in a study of shared T cell receptors in the human thymus. Using immunoSEQ multiplex PCR, the repertoire was profiled, and TCRdb retains in-frame clones only, with some absent. The sample shows hundreds of thousands of clones, more than 75% of them seen only once. The same data also contributed to another study, on human thymus T cells.

Sequencing was done on a sample of thymocytes. All receptors come from a boy under two years old with a congenital heart defect. Both conserved end residues are part of each CDR3. D genes are given only for firm matches. Clone size is not always given. Where it is, it says once, few, many or a class for expanded clones.

J gene: TRBJ2-1; D gene: TRBD2; V gene: TRBV19; clone size: .; CDR3 protein: CASRISGKYNEQFF; CDR3 DNA: TGTGCCAGTAGAATTAGCGGGAAGTACAATGAGCAGTTCTTC
J gene: TRBJ2-7; D gene: .; V gene: TRBV7-2; clone size: .; CDR3 protein: CASSPGSHEQYF; CDR3 DNA: TGTGCCAGCAGCCCAGGGTCCCACGAGCAGTACTTC
J gene: TRBJ2-2; D gene: .; V gene: TRBV5-1; clone size: .; CDR3 protein: CASRVEWRRRKFTNTGELFF; CDR3 DNA: TGCGCCAGCAGGGTGGAATGGAGAAGACGGAAATTTACGAACACCGGGGAGCTGTTTTTT
J gene: TRBJ1-6; D gene: .; V gene: TRBV6-5; clone size: .; CDR3 protein: CASSYRGTPSPSPLHF; CDR3 DNA: TGTGCCAGCAGTTACAGGGGGACGCCCTCCCCTTCACCCCTCCACTTT
J gene: TRBJ2-7; D gene: .; V gene: TRBV18; clone size: .; CDR3 protein: CASSPDRYEQYF; CDR3 DNA: TGTGCCAGCTCACCCGACAGGTACGAGCAGTACTTC
J gene: TRBJ2-1; D gene: .; V gene: TRBV14; clone size: few; CDR3 protein: CASSQERGSYNEQFF; CDR3 DNA: TGTGCCAGCAGCCAAGAAAGGGGCTCCTACAATGAGCAGTTCTTC
J gene: TRBJ1-1; D gene: .; V gene: TRBV29-1; clone size: .; CDR3 protein: CSVRGGENTEAFF; CDR3 DNA: TGCAGCGTCCGGGGGGGGGAAAACACTGAAGCTTTCTTT
J gene: TRBJ2-7; D gene: .; V gene: TRBV27; clone size: .; CDR3 protein: CASSQAIHLSYEQYF; CDR3 DNA: TGTGCCAGCAGCCAGGCGATTCATCTCTCCTACGAGCAGTACTTC
J gene: TRBJ2-1; D gene: TRBD2; V gene: TRBV27; clone size: .; CDR3 protein: CASSLGVLAGRDNEQFF; CDR3 DNA: TGTGCCAGCAGTTTAGGGGTCCTAGCGGGACGGGACAATGAGCAGTTCTTC
J gene: TRBJ1-5; D gene: TRBD1; V gene: TRBV7-9; clone size: .; CDR3 protein: CASSFSTGTGNQPQHF; CDR3 DNA: TGTGCCAGCAGCTTTTCCACCGGGACAGGGAATCAGCCCCAGCATTTT
J gene: TRBJ1-2; D gene: TRBD1; V gene: TRBV5-6; clone size: .; CDR3 protein: CASSLRGQGRYGYTF; CDR3 DNA: TGTGCCAGCAGCTTACGGGGACAGGGGAGGTATGGCTACACCTTC
J gene: TRBJ1-5; D gene: TRBD1; V gene: TRBV28; clone size: .; CDR3 protein: CASSFGTGQFAQHF; CDR3 DNA: TGTGCCAGCAGTTTCGGGACAGGACAGTTCGCCCAGCATTTT
J gene: TRBJ2-3; D gene: TRBD2; V gene: TRBV15; clone size: once; CDR3 protein: CATSRAATSGNYTQYF; CDR3 DNA: TGTGCCACCAGCAGAGCTGCCACTAGCGGTAATTATACGCAGTATTTT
J gene: TRBJ2-7; D gene: .; V gene: TRBV6-1; clone size: .; CDR3 protein: CASSEAPISYEQYF; CDR3 DNA: TGTGCCAGCAGTGAAGCTCCTATTTCCTACGAGCAGTACTTC
J gene: TRBJ1-1; D gene: TRBD1; V gene: TRBV27; clone size: few; CDR3 protein: CASSSGQGNTEAFF; CDR3 DNA: TGTGCCAGCAGTAGCGGACAGGGGAACACTGAAGCTTTCTTT
J gene: TRBJ1-4; D gene: .; V gene: TRBV25-1; clone size: .; CDR3 protein: CASSPGVWSCEKLFF; CDR3 DNA: TGTGCCAGCAGTCCAGGGGTTTGGAGTTGTGAAAAACTGTTTTTT
J gene: TRBJ2-7; D gene: TRBD1; V gene: TRBV30; clone size: .; CDR3 protein: CAWSLPSQGARCEQYF; CDR3 DNA: TGTGCCTGGAGTCTACCCAGTCAGGGGGCGCGGTGCGAGCAGTACTTC
J gene: TRBJ2-3; D gene: TRBD2; V gene: TRBV25-1; clone size: .; CDR3 protein: CASSERGGRAADTQYF; CDR3 DNA: TGTGCCAGCAGTGAGCGGGGCGGGAGGGCCGCAGATACGCAGTATTTT
J gene: TRBJ2-7; D gene: .; V gene: TRBV4-3; clone size: .; CDR3 protein: CASSLDRARRSYEQYF; CDR3 DNA: TGCGCCAGCAGCCTCGACCGAGCGCGTAGGTCCTACGAGCAGTACTTC
J gene: TRBJ2-7; D gene: TRBD1; V gene: TRBV5-1; clone size: .; CDR3 protein: CASSLDRGQNEQYF; CDR3 DNA: TGCGCCAGCAGCTTGGACAGGGGGCAGAACGAGCAGTACTTC
J gene: TRBJ2-4; D gene: TRBD1; V gene: TRBV4-3; clone size: .; CDR3 protein: CASSHAAGGNEAKNIQYF; CDR3 DNA: TGCGCCAGCAGCCATGCGGCAGGGGGCAACGAGGCCAAAAACATTCAGTACTTC
J gene: TRBJ2-7; D gene: TRBD2; V gene: TRBV30; clone size: .; CDR3 protein: CAWSPSGSYEQYF; CDR3 DNA: TGTGCCTGGAGCCCTAGCGGGAGTTACGAGCAGTACTTC
J gene: TRBJ2-1; D gene: TRBD2; V gene: TRBV5-6; clone size: once; CDR3 protein: CASSPSGNGEQFF; CDR3 DNA: TGTGCCAGCAGTCCTAGCGGGAACGGTGAGCAGTTCTTC
J gene: TRBJ1-2; D gene: TRBD1; V gene: TRBV19; clone size: .; CDR3 protein: CASSRRTGKPRGYGYTF; CDR3 DNA: TGTGCCAGTAGTCGCCGGACAGGAAAACCCAGGGGCTATGGCTACACCTTC
J gene: TRBJ2-3; D gene: TRBD2; V gene: TRBV4-2; clone size: .; CDR3 protein: CASSPYGLAGGQSTDTQYF; CDR3 DNA: TGTGCCAGCAGCCCGTACGGACTAGCGGGAGGGCAGAGCACAGATACGCAGTATTTT
J gene: TRBJ1-4; D gene: .; V gene: TRBV7-8; clone size: once; CDR3 protein: CASSLGDKRSEKLFF; CDR3 DNA: TGTGCCAGCAGCTTAGGGGACAAGAGGAGTGAAAAACTGTTTTTT
J gene: TRBJ1-5; D gene: TRBD1; V gene: TRBV19; clone size: few; CDR3 protein: CASSIRDRDQPQHF; CDR3 DNA: TGTGCCAGTAGTATACGGGACAGGGATCAGCCCCAGCATTTT
J gene: TRBJ2-7; D gene: .; V gene: TRBV27; clone size: .; CDR3 protein: CASSLKPSSYEQYF; CDR3 DNA: TGTGCCAGCAGTTTGAAGCCTAGCTCCTACGAGCAGTACTTC
J gene: TRBJ1-1; D gene: .; V gene: TRBV28; clone size: few; CDR3 protein: CASSLSPGQTEAFF; CDR3 DNA: TGTGCCAGCAGTTTAAGTCCGGGACAAACTGAAGCTTTCTTT
J gene: TRBJ2-4; D gene: TRBD2; V gene: TRBV28; clone size: .; CDR3 protein: CASSFGGEREGGIQYF; CDR3 DNA: TGTGCCAGCAGTTTTGGTGGGGAGCGGGAGGGGGGCATTCAGTACTTC
J gene: TRBJ2-7; D gene: .; V gene: TRBV12-5; clone size: .; CDR3 protein: CASGLGLQEGYEQYF; CDR3 DNA: TGTGCTAGTGGTTTGGGTCTGCAGGAGGGGTACGAGCAGTACTTC
J gene: TRBJ2-1; D gene: .; V gene: TRBV30; clone size: .; CDR3 protein: CAWSVWPRAYNEQFF; CDR3 DNA: TGTGCCTGGAGTGTCTGGCCGAGGGCCTACAATGAGCAGTTCTTC
J gene: TRBJ2-2; D gene: TRBD2; V gene: TRBV2; clone size: .; CDR3 protein: CASSRPGLAGGRRTGELFF; CDR3 DNA: TGTGCCAGCAGTCGACCGGGACTAGCGGGAGGGAGGCGGACCGGGGAGCTGTTTTTT
J gene: TRBJ1-3; D gene: .; V gene: TRBV14; clone size: few; CDR3 protein: CASSLSGSAGNTIYF; CDR3 DNA: TGTGCCAGCAGCCTTTCAGGGTCGGCTGGAAACACCATATATTTT
J gene: TRBJ2-7; D gene: .; V gene: TRBV4-3; clone size: .; CDR3 protein: CASSQDRGTHYSYEQYF; CDR3 DNA: TGCGCCAGCAGCCAAGATCGGGGGACTCACTACTCCTACGAGCAGTACTTC
J gene: TRBJ1-2; D gene: TRBD1; V gene: TRBV25-1; clone size: .; CDR3 protein: CASSETSGTVRGYTF; CDR3 DNA: TGTGCCAGCAGTGAAACTTCCGGGACAGTGAGGGGCTACACCTTC
J gene: TRBJ1-5; D gene: TRBD1; V gene: TRBV19; clone size: .; CDR3 protein: CASSIGGRDRGHNQPQHF; CDR3 DNA: TGTGCCAGTAGTATCGGAGGGCGGGACAGGGGACACAATCAGCCCCAGCATTTT
J gene: TRBJ2-1; D gene: TRBD2; V gene: TRBV7-3; clone size: .; CDR3 protein: CASSLGGSGAFGEQFF; CDR3 DNA: TGTGCCAGCAGCTTAGGCGGGAGTGGGGCATTCGGTGAGCAGTTCTTC
J gene: TRBJ1-1; D gene: .; V gene: TRBV7-2; clone size: .; CDR3 protein: CASSLWRRDTEAFF; CDR3 DNA: TGTGCCAGCAGCTTATGGAGGAGGGACACTGAAGCTTTCTTT
J gene: TRBJ2-6; D gene: TRBD1; V gene: TRBV10-3; clone size: .; CDR3 protein: CAISDTGTAGSGANVLTF; CDR3 DNA: TGTGCCATCAGTGATACCGGGACAGCAGGCTCTGGGGCCAACGTCCTGACTTTC
J gene: TRBJ2-7; D gene: TRBD2; V gene: TRBV9; clone size: .; CDR3 protein: CASSALPTGLAGVRAYEQYF; CDR3 DNA: TGTGCCAGCAGCGCCCTCCCTACGGGACTAGCGGGGGTGAGGGCCTACGAGCAGTACTTC
J gene: TRBJ1-5; D gene: TRBD1; V gene: TRBV2; clone size: .; CDR3 protein: CASSGTGVDSNQPQHF; CDR3 DNA: TGTGCCAGCAGTGGGACAGGGGTCGATAGCAATCAGCCCCAGCATTTT